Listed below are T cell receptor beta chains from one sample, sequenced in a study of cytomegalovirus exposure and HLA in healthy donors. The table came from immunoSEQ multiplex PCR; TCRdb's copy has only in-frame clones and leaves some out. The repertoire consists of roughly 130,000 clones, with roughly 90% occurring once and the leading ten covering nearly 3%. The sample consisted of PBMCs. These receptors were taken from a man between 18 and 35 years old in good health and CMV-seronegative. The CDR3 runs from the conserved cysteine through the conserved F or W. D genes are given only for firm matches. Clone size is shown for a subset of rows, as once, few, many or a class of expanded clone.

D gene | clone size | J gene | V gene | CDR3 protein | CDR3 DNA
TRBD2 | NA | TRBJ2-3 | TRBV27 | CATRGSTDTQYF | TGTGCCACCCGCGGGAGTACAGATACGCAGTATTTT
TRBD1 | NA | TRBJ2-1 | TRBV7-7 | CASSPILTGAPIEGQFF | TGTGCCAGCAGCCCTATCCTGACAGGGGCTCCTATTGAGGGGCAGTTCTTC
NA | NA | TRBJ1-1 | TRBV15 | CATSRDPTFQAFF | TGTGCCACCAGCAGAGATCCCACATTTCAAGCTTTCTTT
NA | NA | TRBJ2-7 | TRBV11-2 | CASSPRQAGEQYF | TGTGCCAGCAGCCCTCGACAGGCGGGCGAGCAGTACTTC
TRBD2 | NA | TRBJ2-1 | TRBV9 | CASSGGLAEFYNEQFF | TGTGCCAGCAGCGGGGGACTAGCGGAGTTCTACAATGAGCAGTTCTTC
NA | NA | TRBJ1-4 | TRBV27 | CASSHSGRHEKLFF | TGTGCCAGCAGCCACTCAGGGAGGCATGAAAAACTGTTTTTT
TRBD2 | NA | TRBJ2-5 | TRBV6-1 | CASSEGRGLAGETQYF | TGTGCCAGCAGTGAAGGACGGGGACTAGCCGGAGAGACCCAGTACTTC
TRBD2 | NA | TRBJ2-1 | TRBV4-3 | CASSHLGGGSSYNEQFF | TGCGCCAGCAGCCACCTTGGCGGGGGGAGCTCCTACAATGAGCAGTTCTTC
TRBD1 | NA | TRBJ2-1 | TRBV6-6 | CASSYSGGSEQFF | TGTGCCAGCAGTTACTCAGGGGGCAGTGAGCAGTTCTTC
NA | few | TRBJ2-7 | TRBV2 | CASSVTPYEQYF | TGTGCCAGCAGTGTGACTCCCTACGAGCAGTACTTC
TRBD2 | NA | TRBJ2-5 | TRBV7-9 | CASSFTLAGGQETQYF | TGTGCCAGCAGCTTTACACTAGCGGGGGGACAGGAGACCCAGTACTTC
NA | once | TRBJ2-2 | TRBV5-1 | CASSLAVRGPGTGELFF | TGCGCCAGCAGCTTGGCCGTCAGAGGCCCGGGCACCGGGGAGCTGTTTTTT
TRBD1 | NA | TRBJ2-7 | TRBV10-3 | CAISDTGVHEQYF | TGTGCCATCAGTGATACAGGGGTTCACGAGCAGTACTTC
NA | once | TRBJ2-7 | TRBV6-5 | CASSRGGGSYEQYF | TGTGCCAGCAGTAGAGGGGGGGGATCCTACGAGCAGTACTTC
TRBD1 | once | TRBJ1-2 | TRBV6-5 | CASSQNRGGYTF | TGTGCCAGCAGTCAAAACAGGGGTGGCTACACCTTC
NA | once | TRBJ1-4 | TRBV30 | CAWDPGTPEVRELFF | TGTGCCTGGGACCCGGGCACCCCCGAGGTGAGGGAACTGTTTTTT
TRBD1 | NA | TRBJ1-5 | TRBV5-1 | CASSPGQGAYSNQPQHF | TGCGCCAGCAGCCCGGGACAGGGGGCATATAGCAATCAGCCCCAGCATTTT
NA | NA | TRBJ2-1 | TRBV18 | CASSPRRAPQNEQFF | TGTGCCAGCTCACCAAGGAGGGCACCTCAGAATGAGCAGTTCTTC
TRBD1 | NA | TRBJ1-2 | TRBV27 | CASSENRGRGGYTF | TGTGCCAGCAGTGAAAACAGGGGGCGCGGTGGCTACACCTTC
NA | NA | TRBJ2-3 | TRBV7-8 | CASSLRSTGEVSDTQYF | TGTGCCAGCAGCTTAAGGTCTACGGGGGAGGTTTCAGATACGCAGTATTTT
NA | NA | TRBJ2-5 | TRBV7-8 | CASSLSTGISLQETQYF | TGTGCCAGCAGCTTATCCACAGGGATTAGCCTCCAAGAGACCCAGTACTTC
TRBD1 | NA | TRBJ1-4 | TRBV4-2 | CASSQSWDRDEKLFF | TGTGCCAGCAGCCAATCGTGGGACAGGGATGAAAAACTGTTTTTT
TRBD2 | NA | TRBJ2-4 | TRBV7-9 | CASSSWTSGEGNIQYF | TGTGCCAGCAGCTCTTGGACTAGCGGGGAAGGGAACATTCAGTACTTC
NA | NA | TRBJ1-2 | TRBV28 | CASNKGNYGYTF | TGTGCCAGCAATAAGGGGAACTATGGCTACACCTTC
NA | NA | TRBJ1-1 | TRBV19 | CASSALDGDTEAFF | TGTGCCAGTAGTGCCCTAGACGGGGACACTGAAGCTTTCTTT
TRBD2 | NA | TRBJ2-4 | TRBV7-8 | CASSLGLAGGPREAKNIQYF | TGTGCCAGCAGCTTGGGACTAGCGGGAGGGCCACGGGAGGCCAAAAACATTCAGTACTTC
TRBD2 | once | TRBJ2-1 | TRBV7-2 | CASSLAGGYNEQFF | TGTGCCAGCAGCCTAGCGGGAGGTTACAATGAGCAGTTCTTC
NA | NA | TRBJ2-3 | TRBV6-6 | CASIIGRASMDTQYF | TGTGCCAGCATTATAGGTCGGGCTAGCATGGATACGCAGTATTTT
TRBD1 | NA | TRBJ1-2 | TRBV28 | CASSLLPGQGYGYTF | TGTGCCAGCAGTTTACTACCGGGACAGGGCTATGGCTACACCTTC
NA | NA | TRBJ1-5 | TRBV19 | CASSSRWGKSQPQHF | TGTGCCAGTAGTTCTCGGTGGGGCAAAAGTCAGCCCCAGCATTTT
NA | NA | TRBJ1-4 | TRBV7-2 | CASSLVQSEKLFF | TGTGCCAGCAGCTTAGTTCAATCTGAAAAACTGTTTTTT
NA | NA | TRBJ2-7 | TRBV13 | CASSHSALYPEQYF | TGTGCCAGCAGCCACTCTGCACTCTATCCCGAGCAGTACTTC
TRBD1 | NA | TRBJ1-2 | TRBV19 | CASRSDRANGYTF | TGTGCCAGTAGAAGCGACAGGGCGAATGGCTACACCTTC
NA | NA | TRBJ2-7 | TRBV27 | CASGFGGSFSYEQYF | TGTGCCAGCGGGTTCGGCGGGTCCTTCTCCTACGAGCAGTACTTC
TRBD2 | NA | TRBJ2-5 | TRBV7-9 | CASSFFSGGAETQYF | TGTGCCAGCAGCTTCTTTAGCGGGGGGGCAGAGACCCAGTACTTC
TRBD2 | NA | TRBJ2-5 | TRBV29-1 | CSVDLAGMETQYF | TGCAGCGTTGATCTAGCGGGGATGGAGACCCAGTACTTC
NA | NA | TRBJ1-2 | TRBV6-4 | CASSEGTGDGYTF | TGTGCCAGCAGTGAGGGGACTGGCGATGGCTACACCTTC
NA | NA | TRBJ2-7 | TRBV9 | CASSVGAAETYEQYF | TGTGCCAGCAGCGTAGGTGCAGCGGAAACCTACGAGCAGTACTTC
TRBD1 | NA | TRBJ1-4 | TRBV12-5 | CASGSDRVEKLFF | TGTGCTAGTGGTTCCGACAGGGTTGAAAAACTGTTTTTT
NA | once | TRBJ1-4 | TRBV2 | CASSERQGTNEKLFF | TGTGCCAGCAGTGAAAGGCAGGGGACTAATGAAAAACTGTTTTTT
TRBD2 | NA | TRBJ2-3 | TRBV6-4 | CASSRASGSDTQYF | TGTGCCAGCAGTCGGGCTAGCGGGAGTGATACGCAGTATTTT
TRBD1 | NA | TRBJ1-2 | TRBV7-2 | CASSTRQGPTEGYTF | TGTGCCAGCAGCACGCGACAGGGTCCCACGGAGGGCTACACCTTC
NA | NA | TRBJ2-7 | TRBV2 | CASSDTGEQYF | TGTGCCAGCAGTGACACGGGGGAGCAGTACTTC
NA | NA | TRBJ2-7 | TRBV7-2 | CASSLALPYEQYF | TGTGCCAGCAGCTTAGCCCTACCCTACGAGCAGTACTTC
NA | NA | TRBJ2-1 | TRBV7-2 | CASSLVGKNEQFF | TGTGCCAGCAGCTTAGTGGGCAAGAATGAGCAGTTCTTC
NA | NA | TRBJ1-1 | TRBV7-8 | CASSLVRRGRGYTEAFF | TGTGCCAGCAGCTTAGTGCGTCGGGGCAGGGGCTACACTGAAGCTTTCTTT
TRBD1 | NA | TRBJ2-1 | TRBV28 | CASSWWDRDQKIYNEQFF | TGTGCCAGCAGTTGGTGGGACAGGGACCAAAAAATCTACAATGAGCAGTTCTTC
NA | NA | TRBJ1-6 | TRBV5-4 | CASSLEQGYSPLHF | TGTGCCAGCAGCTTGGAGCAGGGGTATTCACCCCTCCACTTT
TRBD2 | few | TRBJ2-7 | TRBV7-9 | CAISGLGSEQYF | TGTGCCATCTCAGGACTAGGCTCCGAGCAGTACTTC
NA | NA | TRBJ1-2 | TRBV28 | CASSFGGSYGYTF | TGTGCCAGCAGTTTCGGGGGGAGCTATGGCTACACCTTC
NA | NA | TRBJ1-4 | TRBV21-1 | CASSKDSGHPTAYHNEKLFF | TGTGCCAGCAGCAAAGATTCGGGTCATCCCACCGCGTATCATAATGAAAAACTGTTTTTT
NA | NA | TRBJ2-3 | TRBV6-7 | CASSNLNPGRGSSDTQYF | TGTGCCAGCAGTAACCTCAACCCCGGCAGGGGCAGTTCAGATACGCAGTATTTT
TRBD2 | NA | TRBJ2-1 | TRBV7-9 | CASSSAAGVGNEQFF | TGTGCCAGCAGCTCCGCCGCGGGAGTTGGCAATGAGCAGTTCTTC
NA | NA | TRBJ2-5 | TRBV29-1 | CSVESPEETQYF | TGCAGCGTTGAGTCCCCAGAAGAGACCCAGTACTTC
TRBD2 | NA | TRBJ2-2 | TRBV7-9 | CASSRPGLAGGTNTGELFF | TGTGCCAGCAGTCGACCAGGACTAGCGGGGGGAACGAACACCGGGGAGCTGTTTTTT
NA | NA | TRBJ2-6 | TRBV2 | CASSVRSGANVLTF | TGTGCCAGCAGCGTCCGCTCTGGGGCCAACGTCCTGACTTTC
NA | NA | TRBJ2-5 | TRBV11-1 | CASSSGRIGMRYF | TGTGCCAGCAGCTCAGGACGGATCGGGATGCGGTACTTC
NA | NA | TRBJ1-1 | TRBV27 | CASSLNRGNTEAFF | TGTGCCAGCAGTTTAAATCGGGGGAACACTGAAGCTTTCTTT
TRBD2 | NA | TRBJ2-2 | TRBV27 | CASSLYPPSGGRNTGELFF | TGTGCCAGCAGTTTATATCCCCCTAGCGGGGGACGGAACACCGGGGAGCTGTTTTTT
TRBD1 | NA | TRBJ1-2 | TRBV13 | CASSLGSGGGYGYTF | TGTGCCAGCAGCTTAGGGTCAGGGGGCGGCTATGGCTACACCTTC